This TCR beta chain was profiled in a study of CD8 T cells in Susac syndrome. Reverse transcription of 0.5 to 1 ug RNA was performed with random hexamers. TCRdb called the immunoSEQ multiplex PCR reads again in MiXCR, with one record for every CDR3 protein. Of about 140,000 distinct CDR3 sequences detected, 94% appear once; the ten largest clones hold 0.27%. Germline V CDR1 and CDR2: ENHRY, SYGVKD. The CDR3 contains 11 residues. V lost 6 bases to trimming and J lost 5 bases, with 5 bases between them. Sequenced sample: CD8+ T cells from PBMCs. The TCR comes from a human donor in good health. The chain couples TRBV10-3 to TRBJ2-1; D not resolved. CDR3 in amino acids: CAIRVNNEQFF. CDR3 sequence (DNA): TGTGCCATCAGGGTTAACAATGAGCAGTTCTTC.